These T cell receptor beta chains were read from a single sample in a study of OX40 agonist ivuxolimab in advanced cancers. Libraries were prepared by immunoSEQ multiplex PCR; TCRdb keeps only in-frame clonotypes and omits some of them. Of some 45,000 clones detected, about 90% appear once; the ten largest clones hold 30% to 45%. This specimen was CD4+ or CD8+ T cells sorted from blood, taken in a trial of the OX40 agonist ivuxolimab. The receptors here all came from an adult with an advanced solid tumor such as melanoma, head and neck, liver or kidney cancer. The CDR3 runs from the conserved cysteine through the conserved F or W. The D gene is left open where the match is weak. Expanded clones are given a class, and other clones once, few, many or no size at all.

V gene: TRBV28
J gene: TRBJ2-5
clone size: NA
D gene: NA
CDR3 DNA: TGTGCCAGCAGCCCTACTAGCGAGACCCAGTACTTC
CDR3 protein: CASSPTSETQYF

V gene: TRBV6-1
J gene: TRBJ2-7
clone size: NA
D gene: TRBD2
CDR3 DNA: TGTGCCAGCAGTGCACAAGCGGGAGCCTCCTACGAGCAGTACTTC
CDR3 protein: CASSAQAGASYEQYF

V gene: TRBV18
J gene: TRBJ2-3
clone size: NA
D gene: NA
CDR3 DNA: TGTGCCAGCTCACCAGGGGACTTTGCAGATACGCAGTATTTT
CDR3 protein: CASSPGDFADTQYF

V gene: TRBV27
J gene: TRBJ2-5
clone size: once
D gene: TRBD2
CDR3 DNA: TGTGCCAGCAGTTTCGGGGGGGCGGGAGAGACCCAGTACTTC
CDR3 protein: CASSFGGAGETQYF

V gene: TRBV4-1
J gene: TRBJ2-7
clone size: NA
D gene: TRBD2
CDR3 DNA: TGCGCCAGCAGCCAAGAATTAAGCGGGAGGGCCATTTCAGGCGAGCAGTACTTC
CDR3 protein: CASSQELSGRAISGEQYF

V gene: TRBV7-8
J gene: TRBJ2-1
clone size: NA
D gene: NA
CDR3 DNA: TGTGCCAGCAGCCCCGTAGCGGTTAGCTCCTACAATGAGCAGTTCTTC
CDR3 protein: CASSPVAVSSYNEQFF

V gene: TRBV2
J gene: TRBJ2-2
clone size: NA
D gene: NA
CDR3 DNA: TGTGCCAGCAGTGAATTCGCGGGGCACACCGGGGAGCTGTTTTTT
CDR3 protein: CASSEFAGHTGELFF

V gene: TRBV4-2
J gene: TRBJ1-4
clone size: NA
D gene: TRBD1
CDR3 DNA: TGTGCCAGCAGCCAAGATCCCGGGACAGGGTATGAAAAACTGTTTTTT
CDR3 protein: CASSQDPGTGYEKLFF

V gene: TRBV29-1
J gene: TRBJ2-6
clone size: NA
D gene: NA
CDR3 DNA: TGCAGCGTTCAGGGCTCTGGGGCCAACGTCCTGACTTTC
CDR3 protein: CSVQGSGANVLTF

V gene: TRBV30
J gene: TRBJ2-3
clone size: NA
D gene: NA
CDR3 DNA: TGTGCCTGGAACGTTCTCACAGATACGCAGTATTTT
CDR3 protein: CAWNVLTDTQYF

V gene: TRBV15
J gene: TRBJ2-2
clone size: few
D gene: NA
CDR3 DNA: TGTGCCACCACCTTGACACTGAACACCGGGGAGCTGTTTTTT
CDR3 protein: CATTLTLNTGELFF

V gene: TRBV9
J gene: TRBJ2-2
clone size: NA
D gene: TRBD1
CDR3 DNA: TGTGCCAGCAGCGCCACAGGGGCTAACACCGGGGAGCTGTTTTTT
CDR3 protein: CASSATGANTGELFF

V gene: TRBV30
J gene: TRBJ1-2
clone size: NA
D gene: NA
CDR3 DNA: TGTGCCTGGAGCCGCACAGTCTATGGCTACACCTTC
CDR3 protein: CAWSRTVYGYTF

V gene: TRBV6-6
J gene: TRBJ2-1
clone size: NA
D gene: NA
CDR3 DNA: TGTGCCAGCAGTGGGACGGCGGGGCCCTACAATGAGCAGTTCTTC
CDR3 protein: CASSGTAGPYNEQFF

V gene: TRBV7-2
J gene: TRBJ2-3
clone size: once
D gene: NA
CDR3 DNA: TGTGCCAGCAGCTTAGAGTACACAGATACGCAGTATTTT
CDR3 protein: CASSLEYTDTQYF

V gene: TRBV9
J gene: TRBJ1-6
clone size: NA
D gene: TRBD1
CDR3 DNA: TGTGCCAGCAGCGTAGAGGGAAAGGGGGCTAATTCACCCCTCCACTTT
CDR3 protein: CASSVEGKGANSPLHF